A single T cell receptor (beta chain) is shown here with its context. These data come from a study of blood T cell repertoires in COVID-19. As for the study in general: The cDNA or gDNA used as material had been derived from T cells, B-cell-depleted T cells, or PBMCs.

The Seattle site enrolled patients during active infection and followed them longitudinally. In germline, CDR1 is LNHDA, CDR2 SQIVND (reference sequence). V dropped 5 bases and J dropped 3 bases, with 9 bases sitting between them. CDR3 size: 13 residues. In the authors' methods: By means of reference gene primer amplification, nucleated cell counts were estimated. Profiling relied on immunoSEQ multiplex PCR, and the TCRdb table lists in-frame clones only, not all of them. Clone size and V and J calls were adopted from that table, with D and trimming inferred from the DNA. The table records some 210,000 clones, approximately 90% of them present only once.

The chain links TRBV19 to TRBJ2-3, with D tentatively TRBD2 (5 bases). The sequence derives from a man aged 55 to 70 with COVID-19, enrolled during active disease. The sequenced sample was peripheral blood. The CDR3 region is CASSDSGTDTQYF. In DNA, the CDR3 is TGTGCCAGTAGTGATTCGGGAACAGATACGCAGTATTTT.